The present TCR beta chain was sequenced within a study of immune evolution from preneoplasia to lung adenocarcinoma. Method: immunoSEQ multiplex PCR; TCRdb's copy keeps in-frame clones and lacks some. The sample gives roughly 4,000 clones, around 80% of which show up once; over 5.5% is in the top ten. Trimming removed 2 bases from V and 7 bases from J, with 6 bases in between. The CDR3 runs to 12 residues. The V gene's germline CDR1 is MDHEN and CDR2 SYDVKM. The material sequenced was FFPE invasive lung adenocarcinoma tissue. The clonotype comes from a person aged 65 to 79 with invasive lung adenocarcinoma. This chain connects TRBV28 to TRBJ2-1; a weak D match, TRBD2 (6 bases). The CDR3: CASSLGGNEQFF. CDR3 nucleotide sequence: TGTGCCAGCAGTTTAGGGGGGAATGAGCAGTTCTTC.